These 21 T cell receptor beta chains originate from one sample sequenced in a study of OX40 agonist ivuxolimab in advanced cancers. Produced via immunoSEQ multiplex PCR; TCRdb's table is partial and in-frame only. The data contain over 55,000 clones, 70% to 85% of them singletons. The sample was CD4+ or CD8+ T cells sorted from blood, taken in a trial of the OX40 agonist ivuxolimab. Receptor source: an adult with an advanced solid tumor such as melanoma, head and neck, liver or kidney cancer.

This rearrangement joins TRBV29-1 to TRBJ2-5; D perhaps matches TRBD2 (5 bases). The germline gives CDR1 SQVTM, CDR2 ANQGSEA. This CDR3 region has 14 residues. V lost 6 bases and J 5 bases, leaving 19 bases between the germline ends. CDR3 bases: TGCAGCGTGAAGAATGGGCCTAGGAGGGAGACCCAGTACTTC. Translation gives CSVKNGPRRETQYF.

The rearrangement uses TRBV19 and TRBJ1-6; D gene uncertain. This CDR3 comprises 16 residues. Trimming shortened V by 5 bases and J by 2 bases, and 13 bases separated the two germline ends. Per germline, CDR1 LNHDA and CDR2 SQIVND (reference sequence). The CDR3 reads CASSPWGAAYNSPLHF. In DNA, the CDR3 is TGTGCCAGTAGTCCCTGGGGTGCTGCCTATAATTCACCCCTCCACTTT.

This clone was seen a few times. This chain joins TRBV4-1 and TRBJ1-6, with D tentatively TRBD1 (6 bases). V was shortened by 7 bases and J by 7 bases, with 14 bases between the two germline ends. Germline CDR1 reads MGHRA; CDR2 reads YSYEKL. The CDR3 length is 14 residues. The CDR3 sequence: CASKLGGSNSPLHF. The CDR3 coding sequence is TGCGCCAGCAAACTCGGGGGCAGCAATTCACCCCTCCACTTT.

The rearrangement joins TRBV9 to TRBJ2-2; 9 nucleotides match TRBD1. The length of the CDR3 is 16 residues. Per the germline V gene, CDR1 is SGDLS and CDR2 is YYNGEE. The V gene end was trimmed by 1 base and the J gene end by 7 bases; junction bases not matched to a gene: 8. The CDR3 loop is CASSVSPGQGFGELFF. CDR3 coding DNA: TGTGCCAGCAGCGTATCTCCGGGACAGGGCTTCGGGGAGCTGTTTTTT.

The chain carries TRBV5-5 and TRBJ2-3, with TRBD1 identical over 9 bases. V shed 3 bases, J shed 5 bases, and the junction held 7 bases outside the gene matches. The CDR3 is 15 residues long. Germline V gene sequence: CDR1 SGHKS, CDR2 YYEKEE (reference sequence). CDR3 nucleotides: TGTGCCAGCAGCTGGGGGACAGGGCGAGAAGATACGCAGTATTTT. Its translation is CASSWGTGREDTQYF. Supplemented by reference TRBV5-5 and TRBJ2-3, the full variable domain reads DAGVTQSPTHLIKTRGQQVTLRCSPISGHKSVSWYQQVLGQGPQFIFQYYEKEERGRGNFPDRFSARQFPNYSSELNVNALLLGDSALYLCASSWGTGREDTQYFGPGTRLTVL.

The table lists this clone with a count of one. The chain recombines TRBV6-5 with TRBJ1-1; a weak D match, TRBD1 (5 bases). With 4 bases removed from V and 1 base from J, the gap between germline ends came to 10 bases. The CDR3 is 14 amino acids. Germline CDR1 MNHEY, CDR2 SVGAGI. The DNA of the CDR3 is TGTGCCAGCAGTTTCGGGACGAGGAACACTGAAGCTTTCTTT. Translation: CASSFGTRNTEAFF.

The CDR3 DNA reads TGTGCCAGCAGTGTGACAGGGGCGAATGAAAAACTGTTTTTT. It encodes CASSVTGANEKLFF. The chain joins TRBV28 to TRBJ1-4, with 8 nucleotides matching TRBD1. This CDR3 is 14 amino acids long. Germline loops: CDR1 MDHEN, CDR2 SYDVKM. After removal of 5 bases from V and 5 bases from J, the junction contained 4 bases not matched to a gene.

J is TRBJ1-4 and V is TRBV5-1; D is uncertain. This CDR3 spans 13 amino acids. Trimming left V 0 bases short and J 4 bases short, with 4 bases between. CDR1 is SGHRS and CDR2 is YFSETQ in the germline V gene. The CDR3 DNA reads as TGCGCCAGCAGCTTGGGGAATAATGAAAAACTGTTTTTT. It translates to CASSLGNNEKLFF.

CDR3 amino acids: CASGVDGRHEKLFF. In DNA, the CDR3 is TGTGCCAGCGGCGTCGACGGGAGGCATGAAAAACTGTTTTTT. This chain joins TRBV4-2 and TRBJ1-4; D is unresolved. V was cut by 8 bases and J by 6 bases, with 16 bases left in between. Germline CDR1 LGHNA, CDR2 YNFKEQ. The CDR3 is 14 residues long.

This chain joins TRBV6-1 and TRBJ1-1; unclear D gene. The CDR3 is 13 residues long. V was pared by 6 bases and J by 2 bases, with 10 bases between. Germline CDR1 and CDR2: MNHNS and SASEGT. The CDR3 spells CASREKLNTEAFF. The CDR3 DNA reads as TGTGCCAGCAGAGAAAAGCTAAACACTGAAGCTTTCTTT.

Notes on this clone: Other nucleotide sequences from this sample produce the same CDR3. The CDR3 loop reads CASSPIVRVGGEKLFF. The CDR3 DNA follows: TGTGCCAGCAGCCCTATTGTCAGGGTAGGGGGAGAAAAACTGTTTTTT. The chain is built from TRBV7-2 and TRBJ1-4; a weak D match, TRBD1 (6 bases). This CDR3 is 16 amino acids long. The ends were cut back, 5 bases at V and 8 bases at J, with 21 bases in the middle. From germline, CDR1 is SGHTA and CDR2 FQGNSA.

The chain uses TRBV5-8 and TRBJ2-7; no firm D call. V was clipped by 0 bases and J by 3 bases, with 7 bases between them. The germline CDR1 and CDR2 sequences are SGHTS and YDEGEE. CDR3 length equals 13 residues. In DNA, the CDR3 is TGTGCCAGCAGCTTGGGGACCAACTACGAGCAGTACTTC. This translates into CASSLGTNYEQYF.

The chain carries TRBV6-6 and TRBJ1-3, with 8 nucleotides matching TRBD1. The germline gives CDR1 MNHNY, CDR2 SVGAGI (reference sequence). Trimming removed 7 bases from V and 0 bases from J; junction bases left unmatched: 8. The CDR3 sequence is 16 residues long. The CDR3 DNA reads as TGTGCCAGCAAAAACGACGGACAGGGCTCTGGAAACACCATATATTTT. Translating it yields CASKNDGQGSGNTIYF.

The rearrangement uses TRBV28 and TRBJ1-2, with 7 bases identical to TRBD1. This CDR3 comprises 15 residues. V dropped 4 bases and J dropped 8; count of bases not matched to a gene: 13. Germline CDR1 MDHEN, CDR2 SYDVKM. CDR3 DNA: TGTGCCAGCAGTTCTCTCCCGGGACAGTCCTTCGGCTACACCTTC. Protein product: CASSSLPGQSFGYTF.

The chain carries TRBV5-8 and TRBJ1-1, with D unclear. The CDR3 is 15 amino acids. V was trimmed by 0 bases and J by 3 bases, leaving 12 bases between them. The germline V gene has CDR1 SGHTS and CDR2 YDEGEE. CDR3 sequence reads: CASSLGHNRHTEAFF. The CDR3 DNA is TGTGCCAGCAGCTTGGGTCACAATCGGCACACTGAAGCTTTCTTT.

The rearrangement joins TRBV4-1 to TRBJ2-7, with a weak D call TRBD1 (6 bases). Trimming pared 4 bases from V and 2 bases from J, leaving 12 bases between. CDR3 length: 14 residues. CDR1 and CDR2 (germline): MGHRA, YSYEKL. This CDR3 is CASSPDSTTYEQYF. The CDR3 DNA follows: TGCGCCAGCAGCCCGGACAGTACCACCTACGAGCAGTACTTC.

The rearrangement links TRBV5-1 to TRBJ1-1; a possible D gene is TRBD1 (5 bases). This CDR3 comprises 13 residues. Germline V gene data show CDR1 as SGHRS and CDR2 as YFSETQ. V was trimmed by 4 bases and J by 4 bases, leaving 11 bases between them. The CDR3 here is CASSPPGGTEAFF. In DNA, the CDR3 is TGCGCCAGCAGCCCGCCGGGGGGCACTGAAGCTTTCTTT.

J is TRBJ2-1 and V is TRBV28; the match to TRBD2 covers 11 bases. The junction had 4 bases not matched to a gene; V was cut back by 6 bases and J by 3 bases. Germline V lookup: CDR1 MDHEN, CDR2 SYDVKM. This CDR3 is built from 15 residues. Written as DNA, the CDR3 is TGTGCCAGCAGACCTAGCGGGGGGAACTACAATGAGCAGTTCTTC. Its translation: CASRPSGGNYNEQFF. The full variable domain, with the rest looked up from reference TRBV28 and TRBJ2-1, is DVKVTQSSRYLVKRTGEKVFLECVQDMDHENMFWYRQDPGLGLRLIYFSYDVKMKEKGDIPEGYSVSREKKERFSLILESASTNQTSMYLCASRPSGGNYNEQFFGPGTRLTVL.

This chain uses TRBV6-1 with TRBJ2-3, with D uncertain. The CDR3 runs 14 residues. Between the trimmed V and J ends, which lost 6 bases and 0 bases, there was a span of 10 bases. Germline CDR1 reads MNHNS; CDR2 reads SASEGT. CDR3 sequence reads: CASRRTVSTDTQYF. The CDR3 coding sequence is TGTGCCAGCAGGCGGACGGTTAGCACAGATACGCAGTATTTT.

The chain joins TRBV19 to TRBJ2-3; TRBD1 agrees at 12 bases. With V trimmed by 10 bases and J by 3 bases, 5 bases remained unmatched. Germline lookup yields CDR1 LNHDA and CDR2 SQIVND (reference sequence). The CDR3 contains 14 residues. For the CDR3, the DNA is TGTGCCACCCGGGACAGGGGGCGAACAGATACGCAGTATTTT. Encoded protein: CATRDRGRTDTQYF.

The genes are TRBV7-2 and TRBJ2-5; no reliable D call. The ends were cut back, 4 bases at V and 7 bases at J, with 22 bases in the middle. The CDR3 totals 16 residues. CDR1 is SGHTA and CDR2 is FQGNSA in the germline V gene. As DNA, the CDR3 is TGTGCCAGCAGCTACGCCCCCGCCGTCATCCAAAGGACCCAGTACTTC. Protein: CASSYAPAVIQRTQYF.